Below, 28 T cell receptor beta chains from the same sample are listed, as sequenced in a study of cytomegalovirus exposure and HLA in healthy donors. A multiplex PCR was run with 60 Vbeta primers and 13 Jbeta primers. Sequencing was performed with immunoSEQ multiplex PCR; in TCRdb, only in-frame clones are kept and a portion is missing. The sample holds 270,000 or so clones, 86% seen once. Sequenced material: PBMCs. Every receptor here comes from a man in his forties or fifties in good health and CMV-seropositive.

The chain links TRBV19 to TRBJ2-3; D ambiguous. The V end was cut by 3 bases, the J end by 2 bases, with 6 bases between. Germline CDR1 and CDR2: LNHDA and SQIVND (reference sequence). There are 13 residues in the CDR3. The CDR3 loop is CASSMEFTDTQYF. The CDR3 DNA follows: TGTGCCAGTAGTATGGAGTTCACAGATACGCAGTATTTT.

In this sample, this clone turned up once. This CDR3 reads CASSLGALYGYTF. The CDR3 DNA sequence: TGTGCCAGCAGCTTGGGAGCCTTGTATGGCTACACCTTC. J is TRBJ1-2 and V is TRBV5-6; D gene ambiguous. This CDR3 is 13 amino acids long. CDR1 is SGHDT and CDR2 is YYEEEE in the germline V gene. Trimming cost V 0 bases and J 5 bases, with 8 bases left between them.

This chain links TRBV6-1 with TRBJ2-7; 9 bases fit TRBD2. The germline V gene has CDR1 MNHNS and CDR2 SASEGT. This CDR3 has 14 amino acids. J was trimmed by 2 bases and V by 5 bases; bases with no gene match: 4. The chain's CDR3 is CASSLASGAYEQYF. The DNA of the CDR3 is TGTGCCAGCAGTCTGGCTAGCGGGGCCTACGAGCAGTACTTC.

The chain employs TRBV5-6 and TRBJ2-5; D unclear. V lost 0 bases, J lost 5 bases, and 8 bases lay in between. The germline gives CDR1 SGHDT, CDR2 YYEEEE. The CDR3 is 13 residues long. The CDR3 DNA sequence: TGTGCCAGCAGCTTGGTGGGCTGGGAGACCCAGTACTTC. This sequence encodes CASSLVGWETQYF.

The CDR3 bases are TGTGCCAGCAGTTACTCCCCCGCAGGGTATGGGGAAAAACTGTTTTTT. It yields the protein CASSYSPAGYGEKLFF. The gene calls are TRBV6-5 and TRBJ1-4, with D perhaps matching TRBD1 (5 bases). Germline CDR1 MNHEY, CDR2 SVGAGI. This CDR3 is built from 16 residues. Deletions cut 0 bases from V and 8 bases from J, with 16 bases between.

The V gene is TRBV28, the J gene TRBJ2-1; 7 bases line up with TRBD1. CDR1 and CDR2 (germline): MDHEN, SYDVKM. V lost 10 bases, J lost 7 bases, and 19 bases stayed unmatched. CDR3 length equals 16 residues. CDR3: CATLSTGEGIKNEQFF. In nucleotides, the CDR3 is TGTGCCACCCTAAGCACAGGGGAAGGAATAAAAAATGAGCAGTTCTTC.

The chain carries TRBV4-2 and TRBJ1-2, with 12 bases lining up with TRBD1. The ends lost 3 bases at V and 8 bases at J; junction bases unmatched: 7. Germline loops: CDR1 LGHNA, CDR2 YNFKEQ. The CDR3 is 15 residues long. CDR3 sequence: CASSHWGTGGKGYTF. The CDR3 DNA reads as TGTGCCAGCAGCCATTGGGGGACAGGGGGCAAGGGCTACACCTTC.

The J gene is TRBJ2-3, the V gene TRBV7-3, with TRBD2 matching over 10 bases. CDR1 is SGHTA, CDR2 FQGTGA, per germline. V shed 5 bases, J shed 2 bases, and the junction held 4 bases outside the gene matches. This CDR3 contains 15 residues. DNA for the CDR3: TGTGCCAGCAGCATAGCGGGAGGCCCCACAGATACGCAGTATTTT. Translated, it gives CASSIAGGPTDTQYF. Full variable domain (remainder filled in from reference TRBV7-3 and TRBJ2-3): GAGVSQTPSNKVTEKGKYVELRCDPISGHTALYWYRQSLGQGPEFLIYFQGTGAADDSGLPNDRFFAVRPEGSVSTLKIQRTERGDSAVYLCASSIAGGPTDTQYFGPGTRLTVL.

The chain employs TRBV29-1 and TRBJ2-3, with a weak D call TRBD2 (5 bases). Germline loops: CDR1 SQVTM, CDR2 ANQGSEA. The length of the CDR3 is 15 residues. Between the trimmed V and J ends, which lost 6 bases and 2 bases, there was a span of 18 bases. The CDR3 sequence: CSVIPPGLATDTQYF. As DNA, the CDR3 is TGCAGCGTGATCCCTCCCGGACTCGCCACAGATACGCAGTATTTT.

The chain couples TRBV7-2 to TRBJ2-1, with TRBD2 identical over 7 bases. Germline V gene data show CDR1 as SGHTA and CDR2 as FQGNSA. Unmatched junction bases numbered 10, after V lost 5 bases and J lost 6 bases. The CDR3 extends over 15 amino acids. CDR3 coding DNA: TGTGCCAGCAGCCCAGCGGGACCGAGTGTCAATGAGCAGTTCTTC. Amino acids: CASSPAGPSVNEQFF.

V is TRBV6-6 and J is TRBJ1-5; 9 bases line up with TRBD1. The V gene's germline CDR1 is MNHNY and CDR2 SVGAGI (reference sequence). J gave up 2 bases and V 5 bases, and 7 bases lay outside the gene matches. This CDR3 spans 16 amino acids. The CDR3 loop reads CASSPGQGRGNQPQHF. The CDR3 bases are TGTGCCAGCAGTCCGGGACAGGGTCGGGGCAATCAGCCCCAGCATTTT.

V usage is TRBV7-2 and J usage is TRBJ1-3; D perhaps matches TRBD1 (6 bases). With 1 base removed from V and 1 base from J, the gap between germline ends came to 11 bases. Germline loops: CDR1 SGHTA, CDR2 FQGNSA. The CDR3 is 16 residues long. CDR3 protein: CASSLGPDRSGNTIYF. The DNA of the CDR3 is TGTGCCAGCAGCTTAGGCCCTGACAGGTCTGGAAACACCATATATTTT.

The rearrangement joins TRBV5-4 to TRBJ2-1; D perhaps matches TRBD2 (6 bases). CDR1 is SGHNT, CDR2 YYREEE, per germline (reference sequence). With 3 bases removed from V and 8 bases from J, the gap between germline ends came to 6 bases. The CDR3 totals 11 residues. CDR3: CASSWGDEQFF. The CDR3 bases are TGTGCCAGCAGCTGGGGGGATGAGCAGTTCTTC. Together with reference TRBV5-4 and TRBJ2-1, the CDR3 gives the full variable domain: ETGVTQSPTHLIKTRGQQVTLRCSSQSGHNTVSWYQQALGQGPQFIFQYYREEENGRGNFPPRFSGLQFPNYSSELNVNALELDDSALYLCASSWGDEQFFGPGTRLTVL.

The chain joins TRBV15 to TRBJ2-5; 7 nucleotides agree with TRBD1. J lost 4 bases, V lost 5 bases, and 4 bases had no gene match. The CDR3 sequence is 13 residues long. CDR1 is LNHNV, CDR2 YYDKDF, per germline (reference sequence). The chain's CDR3 is CATSAGGRETQYF. As DNA, the CDR3 is TGTGCCACCAGCGCAGGGGGACGAGAGACCCAGTACTTC.

This clone was recorded only once. The genes are TRBV5-6 and TRBJ2-1; D is unresolved. The germline V and J ends were trimmed by 0 bases and 8 bases, with 15 bases remaining between them. The CDR3 runs to 15 residues. The germline V gene encodes CDR1 SGHDT and CDR2 YYEEEE. The CDR3 sequence: CASSLARAPLHEQFF. The CDR3 DNA sequence: TGTGCCAGCAGCTTGGCCCGCGCCCCTCTTCATGAGCAGTTCTTC.

The gene calls are TRBV5-1 and TRBJ1-2, with a possible D match to TRBD1 (6 bases). V dropped 0 bases and J dropped 2 bases, with 11 bases sitting between them. This CDR3 is built from 15 residues. Germline V gene lookup returns CDR1 SGHRS and CDR2 YFSETQ. The CDR3 DNA reads as TGCGCCAGCAGCTTGGAAGCAGGGGTAAACTATGGCTACACCTTC. Translated, it gives CASSLEAGVNYGYTF.

The chain recombines TRBV5-8 with TRBJ2-7; D unclear. Germline V gives CDR1 SGHTS, CDR2 YDEGEE. CDR3 length: 15 amino acids. The V end was cut by 1 base, the J end by 1 base, with 12 bases between. CDR3: CASSLYGQLSYEQYF. For the CDR3, the DNA is TGTGCCAGCAGCTTGTATGGGCAGCTTTCCTACGAGCAGTACTTC. Combining the CDR3 with reference TRBV5-8 and TRBJ2-7 gives the whole variable domain EAGVTQSPTHLIKTRGQQATLRCSPISGHTSVYWYQQALGLGLQFLLWYDEGEERNRGNFPPRFSGRQFPNYSSELNVNALELEDSALYLCASSLYGQLSYEQYFGPGTRLTVT.

The chain uses TRBV28 and TRBJ2-1; TRBD2 is a possible D gene (5 bases). The CDR3 is 17 amino acids. The germline CDR1 and CDR2 sequences are MDHEN and SYDVKM. Trimming left V 6 bases short and J 0 bases short, with 18 bases between. CDR3 sequence (DNA): TGTGCCAGCAGGCCATCGGCTAGCCAAAGCTCCTACAATGAGCAGTTCTTC. As protein: CASRPSASQSSYNEQFF.

This sequence joins TRBV4-1 and TRBJ2-1; TRBD2 might be the D (6 bases). Trimming removed 1 base at V and 0 bases at J, with 10 bases between. CDR3 length: 16 amino acids. Germline CDR1 is MGHRA and CDR2 is YSYEKL. CDR3 coding DNA: TGCGCCAGCAGCCAAGGGCGCGGGACCTCCTACAATGAGCAGTTCTTC. Translation gives CASSQGRGTSYNEQFF.

The rearrangement joins TRBV6-1 to TRBJ2-5, with 8 bases aligning to TRBD1. The last part of the DNA fits TRBJ2-7 better; the J call may be wrong. The CDR3 has 15 amino acids. Germline loops: CDR1 MNHNS, CDR2 SASEGT. The DNA for the CDR3 is TGTGCCAGCACCTTCGACAGGGGCCGCTCCTACGAGCAGTACTTC. It encodes CASTFDRGRSYEQYF.

A single count supports this clone. The rearrangement links TRBV19 to TRBJ2-7; D remains ambiguous. The CDR3 has 16 residues. V lost 3 bases and J lost 0, with 15 bases in between. Germline CDR1 LNHDA, CDR2 SQIVND (reference sequence). The CDR3, as DNA: TGTGCCAGTAGTATCTTCGCTAGTGCCCGCTCCTACGAGCAGTACTTC. Its protein is CASSIFASARSYEQYF.

The chain recombines TRBV28 with TRBJ2-1, with 9 bases fitting TRBD1. The CDR3 consists of 15 residues. CDR1 MDHEN and CDR2 SYDVKM come from the germline V gene. The trim removed 6 bases at V and 1 base at J, leaving 4 bases unmatched. The CDR3 DNA reads TGTGCCAGCAGGGTACAGGGGGCATCCTACAATGAGCAGTTCTTC. This gives the protein CASRVQGASYNEQFF. The variable domain in full, completed from reference TRBV28 and TRBJ2-1, reads DVKVTQSSRYLVKRTGEKVFLECVQDMDHENMFWYRQDPGLGLRLIYFSYDVKMKEKGDIPEGYSVSREKKERFSLILESASTNQTSMYLCASRVQGASYNEQFFGPGTRLTVL.

This chain connects TRBV28 to TRBJ2-5, with TRBD1 matching 7 bases. The CDR3 contains 16 residues. The ends lost 5 bases at V and 2 bases at J; junction bases unmatched: 11. Germline V lookup: CDR1 MDHEN, CDR2 SYDVKM. DNA for the CDR3: TGTGCCAGCAGTCAACAGGGGACGAACTGGCAAGAGACCCAGTACTTC. Its translation is CASSQQGTNWQETQYF. The whole variable domain, filled in from reference TRBV28 and TRBJ2-5, reads DVKVTQSSRYLVKRTGEKVFLECVQDMDHENMFWYRQDPGLGLRLIYFSYDVKMKEKGDIPEGYSVSREKKERFSLILESASTNQTSMYLCASSQQGTNWQETQYFGPGTRLLVL.

This clone was detected a few times. The chain couples TRBV5-1 to TRBJ2-2, with 14 bases identical to TRBD2. Germline-derived CDR1 and CDR2 are SGHRS and YFSETQ. The CDR3 runs to 17 residues. The junction had 7 bases not matched to a gene; V was cut back by 4 bases and J by 5 bases. Here the CDR3 reads CASSVPGLAGVTGELFF. CDR3 nucleotide sequence: TGCGCCAGCAGCGTACCGGGACTAGCGGGAGTTACCGGGGAGCTGTTTTTT.

V gene TRBV7-3 combines with J gene TRBJ2-1; 12 positions agree with TRBD2. Germline V gene sequence: CDR1 SGHTA, CDR2 FQGTGA. The CDR3 sequence is 16 residues long. The trim removed 5 bases at V and 6 bases at J, leaving 8 bases unmatched. CDR3 DNA: TGTGCCAGCAGCGGGCAGGGACTAGCGGGCGGCAATGAGCAGTTCTTC. Its protein is CASSGQGLAGGNEQFF.

The chain recombines TRBV5-1 with TRBJ2-7; 7 bases are a match to TRBD2. CDR3 length: 14 amino acids. Germline V gives CDR1 SGHRS, CDR2 YFSETQ. V dropped 2 bases and J dropped 0; count of bases not matched to a gene: 2. The CDR3 reads CASSFASGSYEQYF. The CDR3 coding sequence is TGCGCCAGCAGCTTCGCTAGCGGCTCCTACGAGCAGTACTTC. Filled out from reference TRBV5-1 and TRBJ2-7, the complete variable domain reads KAGVTQTPRYLIKTRGQQVTLSCSPISGHRSVSWYQQTPGQGLQFLFEYFSETQRNKGNFPGRFSGRQFSNSRSEMNVSTLELGDSALYLCASSFASGSYEQYFGPGTRLTVT.

The genes are TRBV7-8 and TRBJ2-3; D is unresolved. Germline V CDR1 and CDR2: SGHVS, FQNEAQ. V lost 1 base and J lost 3, with 20 bases in between. The CDR3 spans 18 residues. The CDR3 reads CASSLDPPSARGTDTQYF. The CDR3 DNA reads TGTGCCAGCAGCTTAGACCCCCCCAGCGCGAGAGGAACAGATACGCAGTATTTT.

The chain joins TRBV6-4 to TRBJ2-2, with 10 nucleotides matching TRBD2. The CDR3 length is 15 residues. The V segment lost 5 bases and the J segment 4 bases; nucleotides outside the gene matches: 4. Germline-derived CDR1 and CDR2 are MRHNA and SNTAGT. The CDR3 reads CASSPSGRPTGELFF. The CDR3 nucleotides read TGTGCCAGCAGTCCTAGCGGGAGACCCACCGGGGAGCTGTTTTTT.